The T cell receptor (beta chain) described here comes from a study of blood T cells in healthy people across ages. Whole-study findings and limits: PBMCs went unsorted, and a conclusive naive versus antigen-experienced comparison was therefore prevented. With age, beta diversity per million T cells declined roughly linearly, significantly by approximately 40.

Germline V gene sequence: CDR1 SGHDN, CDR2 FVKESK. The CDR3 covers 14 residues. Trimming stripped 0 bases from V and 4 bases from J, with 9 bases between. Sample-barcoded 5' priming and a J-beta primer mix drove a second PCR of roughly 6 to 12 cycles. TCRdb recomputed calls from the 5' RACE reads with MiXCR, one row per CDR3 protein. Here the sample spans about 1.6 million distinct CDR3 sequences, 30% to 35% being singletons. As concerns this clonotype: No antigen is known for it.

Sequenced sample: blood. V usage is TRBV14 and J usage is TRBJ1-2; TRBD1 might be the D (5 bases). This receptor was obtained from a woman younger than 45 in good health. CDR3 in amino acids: CASSQDKQAYGYTF. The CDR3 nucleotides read TGTGCCAGCAGCCAAGACAAACAGGCCTATGGCTACACCTTC.